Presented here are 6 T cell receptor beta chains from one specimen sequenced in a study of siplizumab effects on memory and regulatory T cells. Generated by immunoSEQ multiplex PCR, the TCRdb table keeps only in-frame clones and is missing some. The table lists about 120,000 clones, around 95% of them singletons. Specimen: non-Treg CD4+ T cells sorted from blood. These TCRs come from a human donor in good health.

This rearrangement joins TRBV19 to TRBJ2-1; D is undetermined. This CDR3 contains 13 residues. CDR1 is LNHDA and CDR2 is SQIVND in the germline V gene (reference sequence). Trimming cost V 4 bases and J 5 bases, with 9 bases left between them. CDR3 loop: CASSRRVDNEQFF. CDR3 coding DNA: TGTGCCAGTAGTAGGCGCGTGGACAATGAGCAGTTCTTC.

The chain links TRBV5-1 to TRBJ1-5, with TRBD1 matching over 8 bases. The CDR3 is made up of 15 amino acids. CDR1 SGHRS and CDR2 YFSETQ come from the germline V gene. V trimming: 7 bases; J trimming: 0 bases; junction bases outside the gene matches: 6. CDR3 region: CASPDRGNSNQPQHF. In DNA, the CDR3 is TGCGCCAGCCCCGACAGGGGTAATAGCAATCAGCCCCAGCATTTT.

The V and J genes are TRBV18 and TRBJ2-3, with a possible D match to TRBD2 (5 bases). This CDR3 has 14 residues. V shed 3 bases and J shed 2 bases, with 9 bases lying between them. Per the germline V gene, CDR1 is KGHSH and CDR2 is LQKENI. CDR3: CASSPSVFTDTQYF. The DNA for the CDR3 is TGTGCCAGCTCACCTAGCGTATTCACAGATACGCAGTATTTT.

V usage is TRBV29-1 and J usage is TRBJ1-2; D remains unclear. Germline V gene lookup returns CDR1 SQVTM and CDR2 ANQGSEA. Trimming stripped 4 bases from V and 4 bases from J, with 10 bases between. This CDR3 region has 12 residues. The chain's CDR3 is CSVVERSYGYTF. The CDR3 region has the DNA TGCAGCGTTGTCGAGAGGAGCTATGGCTACACCTTC.

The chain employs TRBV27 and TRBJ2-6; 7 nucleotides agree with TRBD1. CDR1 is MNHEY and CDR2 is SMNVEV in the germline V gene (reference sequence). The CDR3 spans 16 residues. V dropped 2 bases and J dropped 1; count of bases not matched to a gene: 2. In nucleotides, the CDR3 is TGTGCCAGCAGTTTAGGGACAGTATCTGGGGCCAACGTCCTGACTTTC. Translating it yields CASSLGTVSGANVLTF. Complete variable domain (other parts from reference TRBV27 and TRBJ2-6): EAQVTQNPRYLITVTGKKLTVTCSQNMNHEYMSWYRQDPGLGLRQIYYSMNVEVTDKGDVPEGYKVSRKEKRNFPLILESPSPNQTSLYFCASSLGTVSGANVLTFGAGSRLTVL.

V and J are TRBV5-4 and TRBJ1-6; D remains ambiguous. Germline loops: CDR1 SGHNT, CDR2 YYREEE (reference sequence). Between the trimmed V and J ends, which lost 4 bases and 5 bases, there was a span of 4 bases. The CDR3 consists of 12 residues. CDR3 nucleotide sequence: TGTGCCAGCAGCGCAGATAATTCACCCCTCCACTTT. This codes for CASSADNSPLHF. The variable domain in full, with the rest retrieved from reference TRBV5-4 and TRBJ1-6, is ETGVTQSPTHLIKTRGQQVTLRCSSQSGHNTVSWYQQALGQGPQFIFQYYREEENGRGNFPPRFSGLQFPNYSSELNVNALELDDSALYLCASSADNSPLHFGNGTRLTVT.